This T cell receptor beta chain was retrieved from a study of blood T cell repertoires in COVID-19. Study at large: Acute-phase and convalescent COVID-19 samples originated in the United States, Italy and Spain. The cDNA or gDNA used as material had been derived from T cells, B-cell-depleted T cells, or PBMCs.

Per the authors' pipeline: Nucleated cell number was recorded as an estimate derived from reference gene primer amplification. TCRdb's copy holds only in-frame clones and misses some; the assay was immunoSEQ multiplex PCR. Clone size and V and J calls were adopted from that table, with D and trimming inferred from the DNA. The sample records hundreds of thousands of clones, 70% to 90% being singletons. The source is a woman in her 30s with active or convalescent COVID-19. Input material: peripheral blood.

DNA for the CDR3: TGCGCCAGCAGCCCCTCCCTAGCGGAGGGCTCCTACGAGCAGTACTTC. This sequence encodes CASSPSLAEGSYEQYF. The V call is TRBV5-1, the J call TRBJ2-7; TRBD2 matches at 7 bases. This CDR3 region has 16 residues. V shed 4 bases, J shed 0 bases, and the junction held 10 bases outside the gene matches. Germline CDR1 reads SGHRS; CDR2 reads YFSETQ.